The 18 T cell receptor beta chains given below trace back to one sample, sequenced in a study of blood T cell repertoires in COVID-19 (dated by TCRdb to 2020 to 2021). The library was made by the immunoSEQ multiplex PCR assay. Sourced from immuneACCESS, this table was stored by TCRdb with only in-frame sequences that have V and J called. A share of the clones is absent; for the studies checked, an unresolved V gene accounts for under half, and the remainder has no known explanation. The sample yields approximately 99,000 clones; just over 70% were counted once. About 2% of the sample rests with the top ten. The sequenced sample consisted of peripheral blood. The receptors were gathered from a middle-aged woman with acute or convalescent COVID-19.

The gene calls are TRBV6-5 and TRBJ2-7, with 7 bases fitting TRBD1. The CDR3 runs 14 residues. CDR1 and CDR2 from the germline V gene are MNHEY and SVGAGI. Germline trimming cut 2 bases from V and 4 bases from J; bases unmatched to any gene: 5. CDR3 amino acids: CASSYRDRFYEQYF. Written as DNA, the CDR3 is TGTGCCAGCAGTTACCGGGACAGATTTTACGAGCAGTACTTC.

The chain uses TRBV18 and TRBJ1-1; D call uncertain. Looked up from germline, CDR1 is KGHSH and CDR2 is LQKENI. The CDR3 totals 14 residues. Between the trimmed V and J ends, which lost 8 bases and 4 bases, there was a span of 17 bases. In DNA, the CDR3 is TGTGCCAGCCGCTCTGAAGGTCGCGGCACTGAAGCTTTCTTT. It yields the protein CASRSEGRGTEAFF.

The rearrangement links TRBV3-1 (or the pseudogene TRBV3-2) to TRBJ1-4; possible D gene TRBD1, 5 bases. The CDR3 runs 15 residues. CDR1 and CDR2 from the germline V gene are LGHDT and YNNKEL (reference sequence). The germline V and J ends were trimmed by 1 base and 8 bases, with 14 bases remaining between them. The CDR3 here is CASSQVPGFAEKLFF. As DNA, the CDR3 is TGTGCCAGCAGCCAAGTCCCAGGGTTTGCGGAAAAACTGTTTTTT.

The chain recombines TRBV9 with TRBJ2-1, with 13 bases identical to TRBD2. This CDR3 spans 15 amino acids. V dropped 2 bases and J dropped 6; count of bases not matched to a gene: 2. Germline lookup yields CDR1 SGDLS and CDR2 YYNGEE. CDR3: CASSVRTSGGNEQFF. CDR3 sequence (DNA): TGTGCCAGCAGCGTTCGGACTAGCGGGGGCAATGAGCAGTTCTTC.

The genes are TRBV4-1 and TRBJ2-7; the D gene is possibly TRBD2 (6 bases). CDR3 length: 16 amino acids. Germline V gene sequence: CDR1 MGHRA, CDR2 YSYEKL. With 0 bases removed from V and 3 bases from J, the gap between germline ends came to 15 bases. The CDR3 here is CASSQDLRTTNYEQYF. The CDR3 nucleotides read TGCGCCAGCAGCCAAGATCTTAGGACTACAAACTACGAGCAGTACTTC.

This clone was detected once. The V gene is TRBV19, the J gene TRBJ1-2; 8 bases fit TRBD1. V lost 4 bases and J lost 4; bases outside the gene matches: 8. The CDR3 runs 15 residues. Germline V gene sequence: CDR1 LNHDA, CDR2 SQIVND (reference sequence). DNA of the CDR3: TGTGCCAGTAGTACGACAGGGGCAAAACTCTATGGCTACACCTTC. Translation gives CASSTTGAKLYGYTF.

This clone was recorded once. V usage is TRBV7-2 and J usage is TRBJ1-6; tentative D call: TRBD1 (5 bases). There are 15 residues in the CDR3. Germline V gene data show CDR1 as SGHTA and CDR2 as FQGNSA. Trimming left V 7 bases short and J 7 bases short, with 17 bases between. This CDR3 is CASTPGIGFNSPLHF. CDR3 sequence (DNA): TGTGCCAGCACCCCAGGGATTGGGTTCAATTCACCCCTCCACTTT.

The gene calls are TRBV20-1 and TRBJ2-5; D may be TRBD2 (6 bases). Trimming removed 3 bases at V and 4 bases at J, with 9 bases between. Germline lookup yields CDR1 DFQATT and CDR2 SNEGSKA (reference sequence). The CDR3 covers 12 residues. CDR3 nucleotides: TGCAGTGCTAGTCGGGGAGGAGAGACCCAGTACTTC. This encodes CSASRGGETQYF.

CDR3 loop: CATRQQGRLWYSNQPQHF. CDR3 sequence (DNA): TGTGCCACCAGACAACAGGGCCGCTTATGGTATAGCAATCAGCCCCAGCATTTT. The chain uses TRBV6-8 and TRBJ1-5, with D tentatively TRBD1 (6 bases). V dropped 10 bases and J dropped 0 bases, with 25 bases sitting between them. Germline lookup yields CDR1 MNHGY and CDR2 SAAAGT. The CDR3 has 18 amino acids.

V is TRBV12-5 and J is TRBJ1-2; 8 positions match TRBD1. The V gene's germline CDR1 is LGHNT and CDR2 FRNRAP. CDR3 length equals 15 residues. Unmatched junction bases numbered 8, after V lost 0 bases and J lost 8 bases. CDR3 coding DNA: TGTGCTAGTGGTTTGGTAGCCGACAGGGGTTCCGGCTACACCTTC. Residues: CASGLVADRGSGYTF.

This clone was picked up one time. This chain uses TRBV3-1 (or the pseudogene TRBV3-2) with TRBJ2-1; TRBD1 matches at 8 bases. The germline CDR1 and CDR2 sequences are LGHDT and YNNKEL (reference sequence). This CDR3 region has 14 residues. After removal of 4 bases from V and 3 bases from J, the junction contained 2 bases not matched to a gene. CDR3 DNA: TGTGCCAGCAGCCGACAGGGGAACTACAATGAGCAGTTCTTC. The encoded protein is CASSRQGNYNEQFF.

This clone appeared a few times. The CDR3 spells CASSREPSNQPQHF. The CDR3 DNA follows: TGTGCCTCAAGCAGGGAACCCAGCAATCAGCCCCAGCATTTT. The chain employs TRBV6-5 and TRBJ1-5; the D gene is possibly TRBD1 (5 bases). Trimming pared 11 bases from V and 1 base from J, leaving 15 bases between. The CDR3 is 14 amino acids. Germline CDR1 MNHEY, CDR2 SVGAGI.

This clone was counted a few times. V usage is TRBV4-2 and J usage is TRBJ1-6, with 8 bases lining up with TRBD1. J lost 8 bases, V lost 4 bases, and 13 bases had no gene match. CDR3 length equals 17 residues. CDR1 and CDR2 from the germline V gene are LGHNA and YNFKEQ. This CDR3 reads CASSPRVLTGVDSPLHF. CDR3 DNA: TGTGCCAGCAGCCCCCGGGTTTTGACAGGGGTGGATTCACCCCTCCACTTT.

This chain joins TRBV7-9 and TRBJ1-5, with D tentatively TRBD1 (5 bases). The length of the CDR3 is 12 residues. V shed 7 bases and J shed 5 bases, with 9 bases lying between them. Germline loops: CDR1 SEHNR, CDR2 FQNEAQ (reference sequence). Written as DNA, the CDR3 is TGTGCCAGCACTTGGGGCGATCAGCCCCAGCATTTT. It translates to CASTWGDQPQHF.

This clone was observed a handful of times. The chain has TRBV6-1 and TRBJ1-1, with D possibly being TRBD1 (5 bases). This CDR3 has 15 residues. V gave up 8 bases and J gave up 0 bases, with 16 bases separating them. Germline V gene lookup returns CDR1 MNHNS and CDR2 SASEGT. As DNA, the CDR3 is TGTGCCAGCGGTGCTCAACAGGCTCTGAACACTGAAGCTTTCTTT. Protein sequence: CASGAQQALNTEAFF.

The chain is built from TRBV2 and TRBJ2-1; 11 positions agree with TRBD2. The CDR3 totals 16 residues. Per germline, CDR1 SNHLY and CDR2 FYNNEI. Trimming took 4 bases from V and 10 from J; bases not matched to a gene: 12. CDR3 in amino acids: CASSGAISGGAREQFF. The CDR3 nucleotides read TGTGCCAGCAGTGGGGCCATTAGCGGGGGGGCACGGGAGCAGTTCTTC.

The chain couples TRBV11-2 to TRBJ1-3; D perhaps matches TRBD1 (5 bases). The CDR3 consists of 19 residues. Trimming stripped 3 bases from V and 0 bases from J, with 21 bases between. The germline V gene has CDR1 SGHAT and CDR2 FQNNGV. The DNA of the CDR3 is TGTGCCAGCAGCTTGTTTCCTACCAGGGCAAATATCTCTGGAAACACCATATATTTT. Translating gives CASSLFPTRANISGNTIYF. Using reference TRBV11-2 and TRBJ1-3 for the parts outside the CDR3, the full variable domain is EAGVAQSPRYKIIEKRQSVAFWCNPISGHATLYWYQQILGQGPKLLIQFQNNGVVDDSQLPKDRFSAERLKGVDSTLKIQPAKLEDSAVYLCASSLFPTRANISGNTIYFGEGSWLTVV.

V gene TRBV19 combines with J gene TRBJ1-6, with D perhaps TRBD1 (6 bases). From germline, CDR1 is LNHDA and CDR2 SQIVND (reference sequence). The CDR3 extends over 16 amino acids. V gave up 2 bases and J gave up 11 bases, with 19 bases separating them. CDR3 DNA sequence: TGTGCCAGTAGTATACCCAGGGGCAACAATTTGACACCCCTCCACTTT. Its translation is CASSIPRGNNLTPLHF.